This T cell receptor (beta chain) was documented in a study of technical replicates of blood from several donors. Sequencing was performed with immunoSEQ multiplex PCR; in TCRdb, only in-frame clones are kept and a portion is missing. Of about 70,000 clones in the sample, 92% were seen once. Trimming removed 5 bases from V and 6 bases from J, with 13 bases in between. The CDR3 is 13 residues long. CDR1 and CDR2 from the germline V gene are SEHNR and FQNEAQ (reference sequence). J is TRBJ1-2 and V is TRBV7-9, with a weak D call TRBD1 (5 bases). What was sequenced was T cells isolated from PBMCs. The sequence was collected from a human donor in good health. The chain's CDR3 is CASSAGVLDGYTF. The CDR3 nucleotides are TGTGCCAGCAGCGCGGGGGTTCTCGATGGCTACACCTTC.